One T cell receptor beta chain is described in this entry. Measured with immunoSEQ multiplex PCR; TCRdb has only the in-frame clones, and not every one. The top ten hold around 7.8% of the sample, which has 300,000 to 400,000 clones, around 87% seen once. Germline V gene lookup returns CDR1 MDHEN and CDR2 SYDVKM. The trim removed 8 bases at V and 9 bases at J, leaving 6 bases unmatched. The length of the CDR3 is 13 residues. The entry originates in a study of blood T cell repertoires in COVID-19. The clonotype originates from a woman between 45 and 65 years old who had recovered from COVID-19. The sample consisted of peripheral blood. V and J are TRBV28 and TRBJ1-6; 8 bases agree with TRBD1. The CDR3 reads CASSGTGFSPLHF. The CDR3 DNA is TGTGCCAGCTCCGGGACAGGTTTTTCACCCCTCCACTTT.